The clone carrying this T cell receptor (beta chain) has only a few counts. Its antigen is currently unknown. Primers: 60 Vbeta forward and 13 Jbeta reverse. Repertoires were generated with immunoSEQ multiplex PCR, while TCRdb's copy carries only in-frame clones and drops some. The data show around 98,000 clones, roughly 81% seen once. The sample comes from a study of cytomegalovirus exposure and HLA in healthy donors. Looking at the study overall: About 80 million unique TCR sequences came from HLA-typed donors in an early release. Study results and caveats: For most TCR beta V segments, an earlier analysis put the productive rate at about 90% or about 30% of the time. Cytomegalovirus association was listed for around 170 TCR beta chains. For most TCR sequences rarity was the rule, although some public TCRs occurred in many donors.

The CDR3 has 14 amino acids. Looked up from germline, CDR1 is SGDLS and CDR2 is YYNGEE. V shed 6 bases, J shed 0 bases, and the junction held 2 bases outside the gene matches. This rearrangement joins TRBV9 to TRBJ2-2; 7 bases fit TRBD1. The sample consisted of PBMCs. This sequence was found in a man in his forties in good health and CMV-seronegative. In DNA, the CDR3 is TGTGCCAGCAAGCAGGGGGCGAACACCGGGGAGCTGTTTTTT. Translated, it gives CASKQGANTGELFF.